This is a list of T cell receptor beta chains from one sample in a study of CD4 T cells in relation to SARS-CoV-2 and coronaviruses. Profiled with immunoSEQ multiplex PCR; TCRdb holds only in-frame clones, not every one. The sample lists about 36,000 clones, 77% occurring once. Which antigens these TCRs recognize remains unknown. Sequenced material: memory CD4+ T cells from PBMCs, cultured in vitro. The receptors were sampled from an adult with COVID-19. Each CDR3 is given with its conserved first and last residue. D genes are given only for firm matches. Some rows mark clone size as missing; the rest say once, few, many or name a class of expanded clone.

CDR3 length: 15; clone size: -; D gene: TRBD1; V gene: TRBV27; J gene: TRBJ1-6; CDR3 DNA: TGTGCCAGCAGTTCACAGGGGGGACTGAGTTCACCCCTCCACTTT; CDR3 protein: CASSSQGGLSSPLHF
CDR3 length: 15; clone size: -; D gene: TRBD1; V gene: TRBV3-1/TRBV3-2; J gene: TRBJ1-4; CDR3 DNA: TGTGCCAGCAGCCAAGCGGGACAGAGTAATGAAAAACTGTTTTTT; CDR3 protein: CASSQAGQSNEKLFF
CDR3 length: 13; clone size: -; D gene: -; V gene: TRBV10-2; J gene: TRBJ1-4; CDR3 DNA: TGCGCCACCCGCGACAGGACTAATGAAAAACTGTTTTTT; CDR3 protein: CATRDRTNEKLFF
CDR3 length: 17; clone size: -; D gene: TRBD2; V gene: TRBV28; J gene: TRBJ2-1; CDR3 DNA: TGTGCCAGCAGCAACTCCCCTAACCAGCGGGAGTGGGTTGAGCAGTTCTTC; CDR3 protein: CASSNSPNQREWVEQFF
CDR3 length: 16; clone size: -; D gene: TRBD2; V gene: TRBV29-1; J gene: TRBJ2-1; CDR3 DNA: TGCAGCGTTGAAGAGGGGCCGGGACTAGCGGGACGGGAGCAGTTCTTC; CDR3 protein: CSVEEGPGLAGREQFF
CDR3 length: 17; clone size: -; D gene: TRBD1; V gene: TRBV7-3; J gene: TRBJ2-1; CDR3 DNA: TGTGCCAGCAGCTTAACGGGAACCGGGACAGGGAGGAATGAGCAGTTCTTC; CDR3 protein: CASSLTGTGTGRNEQFF
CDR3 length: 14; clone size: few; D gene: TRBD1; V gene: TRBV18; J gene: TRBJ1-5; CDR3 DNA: TGTGCCAGCTCACCGCAGGGGGCTGGGCAGCCCCAGCATTTT; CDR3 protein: CASSPQGAGQPQHF
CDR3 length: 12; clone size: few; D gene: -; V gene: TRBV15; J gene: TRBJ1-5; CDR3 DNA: TGTGCCACCAGCAGAGATGTCCAGCCCCAGCATTTT; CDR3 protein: CATSRDVQPQHF
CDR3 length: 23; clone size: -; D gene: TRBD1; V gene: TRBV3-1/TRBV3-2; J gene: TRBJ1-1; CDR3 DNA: TGTGCCAGCAACCGAACGGGGACCCACAAAGCTGTAACATTGTGGGGACAGGGGTTTGAAGCTTTCTTT; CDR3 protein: CASNRTGTHKAVTLWGQGFEAFF
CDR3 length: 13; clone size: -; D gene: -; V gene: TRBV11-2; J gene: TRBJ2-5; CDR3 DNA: TGTGCCAGCAGCTTCGTAGCCCCGGAGACCCAGTACTTC; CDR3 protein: CASSFVAPETQYF
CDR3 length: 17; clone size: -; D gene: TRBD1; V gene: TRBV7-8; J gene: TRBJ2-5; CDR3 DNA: TGTGCCAGCAGCTCCTTAAGGAGGACAGGGGCTGGGGAGACCCAGTACTTC; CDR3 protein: CASSSLRRTGAGETQYF
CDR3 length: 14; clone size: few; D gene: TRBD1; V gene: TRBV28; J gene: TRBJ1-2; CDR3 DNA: TGTGCCAGCAGGCCGAGGGACAGGACTCTCGGCTACACCTTC; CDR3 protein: CASRPRDRTLGYTF
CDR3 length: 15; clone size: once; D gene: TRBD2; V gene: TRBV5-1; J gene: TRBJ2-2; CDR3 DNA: TGCGCCAGCAGCTTGGACGGGAGGGTCACCGGGGAGCTGTTTTTT; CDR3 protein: CASSLDGRVTGELFF
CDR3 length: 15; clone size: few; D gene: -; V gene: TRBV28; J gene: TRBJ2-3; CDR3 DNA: TGTGCCAGCAGTAGCACCGGGACTTACACAGATACGCAGTATTTT; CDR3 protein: CASSSTGTYTDTQYF
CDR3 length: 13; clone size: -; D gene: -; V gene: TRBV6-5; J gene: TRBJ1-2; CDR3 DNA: TGTGCCAGCAGTTACGGGTCGGGGGCTGGCTACACCTTC; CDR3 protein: CASSYGSGAGYTF
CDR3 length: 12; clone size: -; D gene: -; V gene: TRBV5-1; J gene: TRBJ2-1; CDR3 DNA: TGCGCCAGCAGCTTGGGATTGAATGAGCAGTTCTTC; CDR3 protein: CASSLGLNEQFF
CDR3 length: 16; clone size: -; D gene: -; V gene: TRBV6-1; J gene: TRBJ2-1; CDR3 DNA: TGTGCCAGCAGTGAAAGAAGGGGACGACCCTACAATGAGCAGTTCTTC; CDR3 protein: CASSERRGRPYNEQFF
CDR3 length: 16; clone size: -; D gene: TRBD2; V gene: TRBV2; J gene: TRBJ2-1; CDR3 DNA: TGTGCCAGCAGGAGGGGACTAGCGGGCCAATACAATGAGCAGTTCTTC; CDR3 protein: CASRRGLAGQYNEQFF
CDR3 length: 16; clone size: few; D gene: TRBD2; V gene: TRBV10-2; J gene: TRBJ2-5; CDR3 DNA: TGCGCCAGCAGTGAGTTGTCACTAGCGGAACAAGAGACCCAGTACTTC; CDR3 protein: CASSELSLAEQETQYF
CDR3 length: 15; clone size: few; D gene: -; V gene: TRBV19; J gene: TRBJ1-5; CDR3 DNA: TGTGCCAGTAGTAACAAGCACAATAGCAATCAGCCCCAGCATTTT; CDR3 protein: CASSNKHNSNQPQHF
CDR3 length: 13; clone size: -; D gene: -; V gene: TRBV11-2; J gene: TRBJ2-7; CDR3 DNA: TGTGCCAGCAGCCGGGGATCACTATACGAGCAGTACTTC; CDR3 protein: CASSRGSLYEQYF
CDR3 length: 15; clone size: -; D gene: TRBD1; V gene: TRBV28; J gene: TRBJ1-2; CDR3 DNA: TGTGCCAGCATCTACTCGGGACAGGGCGACTATGGCTACACCTTC; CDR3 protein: CASIYSGQGDYGYTF
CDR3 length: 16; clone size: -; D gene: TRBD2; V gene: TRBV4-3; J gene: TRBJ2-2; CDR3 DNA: TGCGCCAGCAGCCAGCGACTAGCGGGAGACCCCGGGGAGCTGTTTTTT; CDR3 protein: CASSQRLAGDPGELFF
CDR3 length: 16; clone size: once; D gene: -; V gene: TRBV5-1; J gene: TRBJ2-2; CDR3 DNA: TGCGCCAGCAGCTACCTGCGGGGAACGAACACCGGGGAGCTGTTTTTT; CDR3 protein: CASSYLRGTNTGELFF
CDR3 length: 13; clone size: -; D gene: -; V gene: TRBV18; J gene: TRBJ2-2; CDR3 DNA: TGTGCCAGCTCACCTCAGGACACCGGGGAGCTGTTTTTT; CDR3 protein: CASSPQDTGELFF
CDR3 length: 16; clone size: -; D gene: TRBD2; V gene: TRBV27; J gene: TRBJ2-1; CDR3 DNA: TGTGCCAGCAGTACCATAGCGGGAGGGTTCTGGGATGAGCAGTTCTTC; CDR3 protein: CASSTIAGGFWDEQFF
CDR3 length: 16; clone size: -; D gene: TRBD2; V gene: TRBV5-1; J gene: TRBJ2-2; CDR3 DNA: TGCGCCAGCAGCGGCGGGGACTATATCCTTCCCGGGGAGCTGTTTTTT; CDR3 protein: CASSGGDYILPGELFF
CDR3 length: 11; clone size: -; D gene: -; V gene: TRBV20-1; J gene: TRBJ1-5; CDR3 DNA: TGCAGTGCTGCCGGGGGGGCGCCCCAGCATTTT; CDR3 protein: CSAAGGAPQHF
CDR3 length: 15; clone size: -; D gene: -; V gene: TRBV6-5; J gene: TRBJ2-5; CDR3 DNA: TGTGCCAGCAGTTACGGGAGATCCCCGCGGGAGACCCAGTACTTC; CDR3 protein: CASSYGRSPRETQYF
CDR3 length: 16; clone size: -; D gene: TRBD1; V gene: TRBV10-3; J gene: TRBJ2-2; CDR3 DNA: TGTGCCATCAGGTCTGTTGAACAGGGGGACACCGGGGAGCTGTTTTTT; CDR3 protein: CAIRSVEQGDTGELFF
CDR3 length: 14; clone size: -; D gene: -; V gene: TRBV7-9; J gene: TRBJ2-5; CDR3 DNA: TGTGCCAGCAGCCCCAGGGCAAGCCAAGAGACCCAGTACTTC; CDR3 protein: CASSPRASQETQYF
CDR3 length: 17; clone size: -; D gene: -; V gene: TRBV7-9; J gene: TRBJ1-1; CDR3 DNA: TGTGCCAGCAGCTTAGCGGTTAGCGGTTCGTTAGGCACTGAAGCTTTCTTT; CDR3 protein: CASSLAVSGSLGTEAFF
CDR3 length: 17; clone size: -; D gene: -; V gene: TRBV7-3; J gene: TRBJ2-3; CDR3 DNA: TGTGCCAGCAGCCCGGGACCATTCGCGCCCTTCGCAGATACGCAGTATTTT; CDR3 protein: CASSPGPFAPFADTQYF
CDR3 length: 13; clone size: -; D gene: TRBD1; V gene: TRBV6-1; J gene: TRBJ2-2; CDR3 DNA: TGTGCCAGCAGTGAAATCCGGGACAGGGTGATGTTTTTT; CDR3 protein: CASSEIRDRVMFF
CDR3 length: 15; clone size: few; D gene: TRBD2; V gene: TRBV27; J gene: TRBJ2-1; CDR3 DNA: TGTGCCAGCAGTCTAATAGCGGGAGAAGGGAATGAGCAGTTCTTC; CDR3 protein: CASSLIAGEGNEQFF
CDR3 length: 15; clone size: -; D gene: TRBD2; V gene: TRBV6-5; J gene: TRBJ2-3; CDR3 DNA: TGTGCCAGCAGTTACTCTGGCGGGAGAACAGATACGCAGTATTTT; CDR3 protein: CASSYSGGRTDTQYF
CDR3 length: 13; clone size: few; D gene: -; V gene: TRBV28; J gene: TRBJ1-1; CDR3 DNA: TGTGCCAGCAGTTACCCCGGCCGAAGCGAAGCTTTCTTT; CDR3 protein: CASSYPGRSEAFF
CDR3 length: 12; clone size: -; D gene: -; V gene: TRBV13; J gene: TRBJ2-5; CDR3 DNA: TGTGCCAGCAGCTTAACGGGAGAGACCCAGTACTTC; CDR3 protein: CASSLTGETQYF
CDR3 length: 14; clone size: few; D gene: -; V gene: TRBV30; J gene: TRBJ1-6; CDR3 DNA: TGTGCCTGGAGGGGGGACACCCTGTTTTCACCCCTCCACTTT; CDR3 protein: CAWRGDTLFSPLHF
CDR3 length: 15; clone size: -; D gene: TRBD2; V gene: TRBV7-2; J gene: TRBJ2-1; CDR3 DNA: TGTGCCAGCAGCTTAGCGAGGGGACTAGGCAATGAGCAGTTCTTC; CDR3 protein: CASSLARGLGNEQFF
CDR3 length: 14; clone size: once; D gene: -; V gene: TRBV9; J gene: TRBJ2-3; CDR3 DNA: TGTGCCAGCAGCGTAGCGGAGAGCACAGATACGCAGTATTTT; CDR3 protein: CASSVAESTDTQYF
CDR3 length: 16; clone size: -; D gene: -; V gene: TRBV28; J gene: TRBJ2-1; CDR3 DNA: TGTGCCAGCAGTTTGAGGCGGGCGGGCTCCTACAATGAGCAGTTCTTC; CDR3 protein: CASSLRRAGSYNEQFF
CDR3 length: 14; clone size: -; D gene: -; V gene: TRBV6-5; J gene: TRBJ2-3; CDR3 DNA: TGTGCCAGCAGGTTGGACAGTCTAGCAACAACGCAGTATTTT; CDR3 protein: CASRLDSLATTQYF
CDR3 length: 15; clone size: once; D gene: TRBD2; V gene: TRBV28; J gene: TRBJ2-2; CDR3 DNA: TGTGCCAGCTGGGGAGGGAGGGCCGGTACCGGGGAGCTGTTTTTT; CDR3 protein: CASWGGRAGTGELFF
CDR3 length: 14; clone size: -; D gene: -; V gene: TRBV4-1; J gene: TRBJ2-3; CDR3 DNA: TGCGCCAGCAGCCAAGTTAGCCCACAAGATACGCAGTATTTT; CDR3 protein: CASSQVSPQDTQYF
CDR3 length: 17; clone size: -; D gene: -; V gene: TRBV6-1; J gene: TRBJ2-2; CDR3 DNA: TGTGCCAGCAGTGAACCCCTCGGCAGGACGAACACCGGGGAGCTGTTTTTT; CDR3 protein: CASSEPLGRTNTGELFF
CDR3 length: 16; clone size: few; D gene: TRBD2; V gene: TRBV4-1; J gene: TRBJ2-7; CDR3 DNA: TGCGCCAGCACCACTTCAGCGGGAGGGCCGGTCTACGAGCAGTACTTC; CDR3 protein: CASTTSAGGPVYEQYF
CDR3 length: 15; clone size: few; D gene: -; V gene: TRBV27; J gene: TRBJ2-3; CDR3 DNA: TGTGCCAGCCATGATACAGGGAGGGTGACAGATACGCAGTATTTT; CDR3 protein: CASHDTGRVTDTQYF
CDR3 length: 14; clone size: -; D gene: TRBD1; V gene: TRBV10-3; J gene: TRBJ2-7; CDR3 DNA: TGTGCCATCAGTACCGGGACAGGGGAAGGAAAGCAGTACTTC; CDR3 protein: CAISTGTGEGKQYF